Below, 7 T cell receptor beta chains from the same sample are listed, as sequenced in a study of OX40 agonist ivuxolimab in advanced cancers. The protocol was immunoSEQ multiplex PCR, while the TCRdb copy is restricted to in-frame clones and leaves out a portion. The data contain some 87,000 clones, around 94% of them seen just once; the ten biggest clones take up approximately 10%. Sample: CD4+ or CD8+ T cells sorted from blood, taken in a trial of the OX40 agonist ivuxolimab. The source is an adult with an advanced solid tumor such as melanoma, head and neck, liver or kidney cancer.

This clone rates as medium-sized (0.01 to 0.1%). The gene calls are TRBV10-2 and TRBJ2-7, with D maybe TRBD1 (5 bases). CDR3 size: 13 residues. The V end was cut by 2 bases, the J end by 3 bases, with 8 bases between. In germline, CDR1 is WSHSY, CDR2 SAAADI. The CDR3 is CASSEGAYYEQYF. In DNA form, the CDR3 reads TGCGCCAGCAGTGAGGGGGCATACTACGAGCAGTACTTC.

V usage is TRBV30 and J usage is TRBJ1-2; no clear D. The CDR3 contains 11 residues. The germline gives CDR1 GTSNPN, CDR2 SVGIG (reference sequence). The V end lost 8 bases, the J end lost 4 bases, and 11 bases lay between the germline ends. Written as DNA, the CDR3 is TGTGCCGCACAGCCTGTCTATGGCTACACCTTC. It is translated as CAAQPVYGYTF.

This clone was found once. This chain links TRBV19 with TRBJ2-1; 10 nucleotides match TRBD1. The germline V gene has CDR1 LNHDA and CDR2 SQIVND (reference sequence). The CDR3 is made up of 15 amino acids. V dropped 10 bases and J dropped 9; count of bases not matched to a gene: 15. The CDR3 nucleotides are TGTGCCACCAACCCGACGGGACAGGGGTGGGGTGAGCAGTTCTTC. Translating gives CATNPTGQGWGEQFF.

The chain links TRBV28 to TRBJ2-7; 9 bases match TRBD2. The trim removed 5 bases at V and 5 bases at J, leaving 34 bases unmatched. The CDR3 spans 23 residues. In germline, CDR1 is MDHEN, CDR2 SYDVKM. CDR3 protein: CASSPGSLAGGAGGPIAPNEQYF. The CDR3, as DNA: TGTGCCAGCAGTCCAGGTTCTTTGGCTGGAGGGGCGGGAGGGCCCATTGCTCCCAACGAGCAGTACTTC. The variable domain in full, completed from reference TRBV28 and TRBJ2-7, reads DVKVTQSSRYLVKRTGEKVFLECVQDMDHENMFWYRQDPGLGLRLIYFSYDVKMKEKGDIPEGYSVSREKKERFSLILESASTNQTSMYLCASSPGSLAGGAGGPIAPNEQYFGPGTRLTVT.

The gene calls are TRBV7-9 and TRBJ2-3, with TRBD1 as a possible D gene (5 bases). The CDR3 is 17 amino acids. Germline CDR1 SEHNR, CDR2 FQNEAQ (reference sequence). Trimming pared 4 bases from V and 7 bases from J, leaving 24 bases between. The CDR3 DNA sequence: TGTGCCAGCAGCTCAGAACGATTGACAGCCTCAGGAAATACGCAGTATTTT. Its translation: CASSSERLTASGNTQYF.

This clone was found once. This likely traces to a read error, being one base from a far larger clone. The rearrangement joins TRBV5-4 to TRBJ2-7; D is unresolved. V was pared by 3 bases and J by 0 bases, with 1 base between. The germline V gene has CDR1 SGHNT and CDR2 YYREEE (reference sequence). This CDR3 has 11 amino acids. Here the CDR3 reads CASSSSYEQYF. CDR3 sequence (DNA): TGTGCCAGCAGCTCCTCCTACGAGCAGTACTTC.

V is TRBV10-3 and J is TRBJ2-5; 7 positions match TRBD1. With 0 bases clipped from V and 1 base from J, the junction kept 2 bases outside the gene matches. This CDR3 spans 15 amino acids. CDR1 is ENHRY and CDR2 is SYGVKD in the germline V gene. The CDR3 DNA reads as TGTGCCATCAGTGAGTCGAGGGACAGCCAAGAGACCCAGTACTTC. Protein: CAISESRDSQETQYF.